The clone carrying this T cell receptor (beta chain) was picked up a small number of times. As yet, its antigen is unknown. These data originate in a study of T cell repertoires in cytomegalovirus infection. From germline, CDR1 is MNHEY and CDR2 SVGAGI. This CDR3 is 14 amino acids long. V was shortened by 4 bases and J by 1 base, with 10 bases between the two germline ends. TCRdb recomputed calls from the reads with MiXCR, one row per CDR3 protein. The sample lists about 770,000 distinct CDR3 sequences, 25% to 35% seen once, with about 12% in the top ten. The V gene is TRBV6-5, the J gene TRBJ2-5; D assignment may be TRBD1 or TRBD2 (5 bases each). The source is a human donor in good health (CMV status not recorded). Some clones in this sample may be carry-over from other donors' samples. This specimen consisted of cultured CD8+ T cells from PBMCs, obtained from culture after CMV antigen stimulation. This chain's CDR3 is CASSWGTSQETQYF. CDR3 DNA sequence: TGTGCCAGCAGTTGGGGGACCTCCCAAGAGACCCAGTACTTC.